This T cell receptor beta chain originates from a study of OX40 agonist ivuxolimab in advanced cancers. With baseline, cycle 4 day 1, and cycle 7 day 1 as timepoints, blood was sampled. TCRdb keeps only in-frame clones here, not all; method: immunoSEQ multiplex PCR. The table has 50,000 to 80,000 clones, under 90% seen once; the top ten hold about 2.2%. Germline-derived CDR1 and CDR2 are MDHEN and SYDVKM. V lost 6 bases to trimming and J lost 6 bases, with 9 bases between them. CDR3 length: 12 amino acids. The J gene is TRBJ2-1, the V gene TRBV28; D remains unclear. The origin of this receptor is an adult with an advanced solid tumor such as melanoma, head and neck, liver or kidney cancer. The specimen comprised CD4+ or CD8+ T cells sorted from blood, sampled in a trial of the OX40 agonist ivuxolimab. CDR3 DNA: TGTGCCAGCAGCTCTTACAGCAATGAGCAGTTCTTC. This gives the protein CASSSYSNEQFF. Combining the CDR3 with reference TRBV28 and TRBJ2-1 gives the whole variable domain DVKVTQSSRYLVKRTGEKVFLECVQDMDHENMFWYRQDPGLGLRLIYFSYDVKMKEKGDIPEGYSVSREKKERFSLILESASTNQTSMYLCASSSYSNEQFFGPGTRLTVL.